The entry below describes one T cell receptor beta chain. None of the donors, who were healthy HIV-negative adults, had recently had acute infections or vaccinations. These data belong to a study of shared clonotypes between healthy human individuals. Using immunoSEQ multiplex PCR, the repertoire was profiled, and TCRdb retains in-frame clones only, with some absent. The sample lists 2 million to 2.5 million clones; approximately 96% were seen once. V was clipped by 4 bases and J by 0 bases; unmatched bases: 1. Germline V gene sequence: CDR1 SGHDN, CDR2 FVKESK. The CDR3 consists of 14 residues. The clonotype comes from a man younger than 35 in good health. This chain links TRBV14 with TRBJ1-2; TRBD1 agrees at 8 bases. Sequenced input: naive CD4+ T cells sorted from blood. As for subset: CD45RA+ positively selected. The CDR3 DNA reads as TGTGCCAGCAGCCCAGGGGGCCCTAACTATGGCTACACCTTC. Protein sequence: CASSPGGPNYGYTF.